The 17 T cell receptor beta chains below come from one sample, sequenced in a study of T cell responses to AZD1222 COVID-19 vaccine. The repertoire was sequenced with immunoSEQ multiplex PCR; TCRdb's copy has only in-frame clones and lacks some. Found here are about 130,000 clones, just over 90% of them singletons; the top ten hold roughly 2%. The sample here was peripheral blood, taken on day 0 of AZD1222 vaccination. All receptors come from an adult in good health.

The V call is TRBV6-1, the J call TRBJ1-4, with D uncertain. V was pared by 3 bases and J by 5 bases, with 10 bases between. This CDR3 spans 14 amino acids. CDR1 MNHNS and CDR2 SASEGT come from the germline V gene. Here the CDR3 reads CASSDSGVNEKLFF. In nucleotides, the CDR3 is TGTGCCAGCAGTGACAGCGGGGTAAATGAAAAACTGTTTTTT.

The CDR3 region is CASSLGQNQPQHF. CDR3 nucleotides: TGTGCCAGCAGCCTCGGACAGAATCAGCCCCAGCATTTT. This chain uses TRBV5-6 with TRBJ1-5, with D possibly TRBD1 on 6 matching bases. CDR1 and CDR2 (germline): SGHDT, YYEEEE. The CDR3 loop spans 13 amino acids. V dropped 4 bases and J dropped 4 bases, with 9 bases sitting between them. Together with reference TRBV5-6 and TRBJ1-5, the CDR3 gives the full variable domain: DAGVTQSPTHLIKTRGQQVTLRCSPKSGHDTVSWYQQALGQGPQFIFQYYEEEERQRGNFPDRFSGHQFPNYSSELNVNALLLGDSALYLCASSLGQNQPQHFGDGTRLSIL.

The chain uses TRBV20-1 and TRBJ1-4, with a tentative D call TRBD1 (5 bases). V shed 3 bases and J shed 15 bases, with 26 bases lying between them. The CDR3 has 15 residues. Germline loops: CDR1 DFQATT, CDR2 SNEGSKA (reference sequence). The CDR3 protein is CSASRSGGEQERVFF. The CDR3 nucleotides are TGCAGTGCTAGTAGATCCGGGGGGGAGCAAGAAAGGGTGTTTTTT.

The genes are TRBV25-1 and TRBJ1-1, with D unclear. Germline-derived CDR1 and CDR2 are MGHDK and SYGVNS. Trimming stripped 0 bases from V and 1 base from J, with 9 bases between. The CDR3 contains 15 residues. CDR3 DNA sequence: TGTGCCAGCAGTGAATATTTAAGCAGGAACACTGAAGCTTTCTTT. Protein product: CASSEYLSRNTEAFF.

This clone was recorded only once. The chain uses TRBV16 and TRBJ1-1; D is undetermined. Germline CDR1 is KGHSY and CDR2 is FQNENV. Trimming left V 4 bases short and J 8 bases short, with 17 bases between. The CDR3 length is 14 residues. The CDR3 here is CASSPRPGFWEAFF. The CDR3 DNA follows: TGTGCCAGCAGCCCCCGGCCCGGGTTCTGGGAAGCTTTCTTT.

This clone was recorded only once. The chain couples TRBV7-9 to TRBJ1-1, with 8 bases matching TRBD1. Trimming cost V 6 bases and J 2 bases; bases outside gene matches: 5. The CDR3 has 14 amino acids. The germline gives CDR1 SEHNR, CDR2 FQNEAQ (reference sequence). CDR3 nucleotide sequence: TGTGCCAGCAGTAGGACAGGGTATAACACTGAAGCTTTCTTT. This encodes CASSRTGYNTEAFF.

V usage is TRBV5-1 and J usage is TRBJ2-5; possible D gene TRBD2, 5 bases. The CDR3 is 13 residues long. Trimming took 0 bases from V and 7 from J, leaving 10 bases between them. CDR1 SGHRS and CDR2 YFSETQ come from the germline V gene. As DNA, the CDR3 is TGCGCCAGCAGCTTGGAGCCGGAGGTGACCCAGTACTTC. Its protein is CASSLEPEVTQYF.

The chain carries TRBV9 and TRBJ2-3; TRBD2 might be the D (6 bases). Trimming took off 4 bases at V and 0 bases at J, with 12 bases between the two ends. The germline gives CDR1 SGDLS, CDR2 YYNGEE. This CDR3 region has 15 residues. The CDR3 DNA reads as TGTGCCAGCAGCCCCCGCGCGGGGAGCACAGATACGCAGTATTTT. Translated, it gives CASSPRAGSTDTQYF.

The V gene is TRBV30, the J gene TRBJ1-6; TRBD1 aligns across 8 bases. The CDR3 contains 15 residues. The ends lost 4 bases at V and 9 bases at J; junction bases unmatched: 11. Looked up from germline, CDR1 is GTSNPN and CDR2 is SVGIG (reference sequence). The DNA for the CDR3 is TGTGCCTGGACCCCTCGGACAGGGTTAGGTTCACCCCTCCACTTT. Protein product: CAWTPRTGLGSPLHF.

This chain uses TRBV2 with TRBJ1-2; D perhaps matches TRBD1 (5 bases). CDR1 and CDR2 (germline): SNHLY, FYNNEI. The length of the CDR3 is 15 residues. Trimming cost V 7 bases and J 7 bases, with 22 bases left between them. In nucleotides, the CDR3 is TGTGCCAGCAACGCGGGTGGGGTCAGGGCGTCTGGCTACACCTTC. This sequence encodes CASNAGGVRASGYTF.

The J gene is TRBJ2-2, the V gene TRBV3-1 (or the pseudogene TRBV3-2); D possibly corresponds to TRBD2 (6 bases). Germline V gives CDR1 LGHDT, CDR2 YNNKEL (reference sequence). The V end lost 4 bases, the J end lost 5 bases, and 17 bases lay between the germline ends. The CDR3 sequence is 16 residues long. In nucleotides, the CDR3 is TGTGCCAGCAGCCTCCGGGGTAGCGGCATTACCGGGGAGCTGTTTTTT. It is translated as CASSLRGSGITGELFF.

The CDR3 sequence is CASSEGTAVVNYGYTF. CDR3 nucleotides: TGTGCCAGCAGCGAGGGGACGGCAGTCGTAAACTATGGCTACACCTTC. V gene TRBV5-5 combines with J gene TRBJ1-2, with D tentatively TRBD1 (5 bases). V dropped 4 bases and J dropped 2 bases, with 18 bases sitting between them. CDR1 SGHKS and CDR2 YYEKEE come from the germline V gene (reference sequence). The CDR3 has 16 residues.

This chain joins TRBV18 and TRBJ2-3; 9 bases line up with TRBD2. Germline V gives CDR1 KGHSH, CDR2 LQKENI. The CDR3 is 15 residues long. J was trimmed by 8 bases and V by 3 bases; bases with no gene match: 9. The CDR3 sequence: CASSPSGGPFGTQYF. In nucleotides, the CDR3 is TGTGCCAGCTCACCTAGCGGGGGACCCTTTGGTACGCAGTATTTT.

This chain uses TRBV4-1 with TRBJ1-1; 9 nucleotides match TRBD1. There are 15 residues in the CDR3. CDR1 and CDR2 from the germline V gene are MGHRA and YSYEKL. V lost 0 bases, J lost 10 bases, and 9 bases stayed unmatched. CDR3 DNA: TGCGCCAGCAGCCAAGAACCGACAGGGGGTTTTGGAGCTTTCTTT. Translation gives CASSQEPTGGFGAFF.

V gene TRBV29-1 combines with J gene TRBJ2-3; D gene unclear. Trimming left V 4 bases short and J 5 bases short, with 4 bases between. Germline V gene lookup returns CDR1 SQVTM and CDR2 ANQGSEA. The CDR3 totals 10 residues. The chain's CDR3 is CSVGVDTQYF. The CDR3 bases are TGCAGCGTTGGGGTAGATACGCAGTATTTT.

V gene TRBV25-1 combines with J gene TRBJ1-1; 7 positions match TRBD1. Germline CDR1 reads MGHDK; CDR2 reads SYGVNS. This CDR3 is built from 16 residues. The J segment lost 5 bases and the V segment lost 1 base, leaving 10 bases of the junction unmatched. The CDR3 sequence: CASSELGRSGGTEAFF. The CDR3, as DNA: TGTGCCAGCAGTGAATTGGGGAGATCAGGGGGGACTGAAGCTTTCTTT.

This chain uses TRBV29-1 with TRBJ2-7; D might be TRBD1 (5 bases). CDR3 length: 12 amino acids. V was shortened by 5 bases and J by 4 bases, with 12 bases between the two germline ends. Germline CDR1 reads SQVTM; CDR2 reads ANQGSEA. CDR3 sequence reads: CSVWQGMYEQYF. CDR3 in DNA: TGCAGCGTTTGGCAGGGCATGTACGAGCAGTACTTC.